The 4 T cell receptor beta chains below were found in one sample sequenced in a study of regulatory T cells in long-lasting Graves disease. Relying on iRepertoire HTBI primers and Arm-PCR of CDR3 regions, the team built TCR beta libraries. TCRdb used MiXCR to reprocess the multiplex PCR reads, holding one entry per CDR3 protein. The profile covers approximately 400,000 distinct CDR3 sequences, with around 15% appearing a single time and 20% to 25% taken by the ten largest. Time point indicated: newly diagnosed GD, antithyroid drugs for less than 3 months. PBMC RNA served as the TCR library source. The material was peripheral blood mononuclear cells (PBMCs), obtained at new diagnosis, from a patient treated with antithyroid drugs. Receptor source: a female donor with Graves disease.

To note about this clonotype: Germline and junction disagree at one end, which may indicate a read error. The chain has TRBV5-1 and TRBJ2-1, with 8 bases fitting TRBD2. CDR1 and CDR2 (germline): SGHRS, YFSETQ. This CDR3 has 16 residues. The CDR3 reads CASRDAGGSIYSEQFF. CDR3 DNA: TGCGCCAGCAGGGACGCGGGGGGCTCCATCTACAGTGAGCAGTTCTTC.

This clonotype was counted at least ten times. V usage is TRBV10-3 and J usage is TRBJ1-1, with TRBD1 matching 8 bases. V shed 6 bases and J 3 bases; nucleotides not matched to a gene: 3. Germline V gives CDR1 ENHRY, CDR2 SYGVKD. This CDR3 contains 13 residues. CDR3 bases: TGTGCCATCAGCCAGGACAGGGACACTGAAGCTTTCTTT. Encoded protein: CAISQDRDTEAFF.

This clonotype was recorded a few times. The chain couples TRBV7-9 to TRBJ2-3, with TRBD1 matching 9 bases. V dropped 6 bases and J dropped 2; count of bases not matched to a gene: 6. There are 15 residues in the CDR3. Germline loops: CDR1 SEHNR, CDR2 FQNEAQ (reference sequence). CDR3 sequence reads: CASRETGGHTDTQYF. CDR3 bases: TGTGCCAGCAGAGAGACAGGGGGTCACACAGATACGCAGTATTTT. The full variable domain, completed using reference TRBV7-9 and TRBJ2-3, is DTGVSQNPRHKITKRGQNVTFRCDPISEHNRLYWYRQTLGQGPEFLTYFQNEAQLEKSRLLSDRFSAERPKGSFSTLEIQRTEQGDSAMYLCASRETGGHTDTQYFGPGTRLTVL.

This clonotype showed up many times. The rearrangement uses TRBV28 and TRBJ1-2; D possibly corresponds to TRBD1 (6 bases). V was pared by 3 bases and J by 4 bases, with 15 bases between. Germline CDR1 reads MDHEN; CDR2 reads SYDVKM. The CDR3 consists of 15 residues. This CDR3 is CASSLGFGGVYGYTF. The CDR3 DNA reads as TGTGCCAGCAGTTTGGGGTTTGGGGGCGTCTATGGCTACACCTTC.